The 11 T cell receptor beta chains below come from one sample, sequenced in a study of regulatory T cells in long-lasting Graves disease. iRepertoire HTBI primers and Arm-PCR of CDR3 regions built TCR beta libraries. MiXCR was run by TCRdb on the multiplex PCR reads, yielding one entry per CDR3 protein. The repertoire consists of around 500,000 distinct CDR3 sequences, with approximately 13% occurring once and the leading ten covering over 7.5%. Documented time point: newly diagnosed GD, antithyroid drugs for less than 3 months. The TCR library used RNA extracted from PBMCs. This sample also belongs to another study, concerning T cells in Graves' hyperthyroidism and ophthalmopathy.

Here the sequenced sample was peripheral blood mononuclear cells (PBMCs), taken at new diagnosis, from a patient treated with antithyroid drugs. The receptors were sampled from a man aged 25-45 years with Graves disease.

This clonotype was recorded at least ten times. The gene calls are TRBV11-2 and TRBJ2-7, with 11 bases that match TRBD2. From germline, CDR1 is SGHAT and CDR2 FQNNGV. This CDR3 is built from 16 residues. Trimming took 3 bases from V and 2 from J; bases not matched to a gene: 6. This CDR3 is CASSFRTSGFTYEQYF. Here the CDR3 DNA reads TGTGCCAGCAGCTTTAGGACTAGCGGGTTTACCTACGAGCAGTACTTC. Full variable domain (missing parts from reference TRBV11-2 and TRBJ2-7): EAGVAQSPRYKIIEKRQSVAFWCNPISGHATLYWYQQILGQGPKLLIQFQNNGVVDDSQLPKDRFSAERLKGVDSTLKIQPAKLEDSAVYLCASSFRTSGFTYEQYFGPGTRLTVT.

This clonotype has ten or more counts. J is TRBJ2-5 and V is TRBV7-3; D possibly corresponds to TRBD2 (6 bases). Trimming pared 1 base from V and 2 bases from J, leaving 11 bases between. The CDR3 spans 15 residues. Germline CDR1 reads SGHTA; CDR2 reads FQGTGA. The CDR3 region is CASSLSGRIQETQYF. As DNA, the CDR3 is TGTGCCAGCAGCTTAAGTGGGAGGATTCAAGAGACCCAGTACTTC. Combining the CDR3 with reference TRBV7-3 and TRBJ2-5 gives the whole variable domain GAGVSQTPSNKVTEKGKYVELRCDPISGHTALYWYRQSLGQGPEFLIYFQGTGAADDSGLPNDRFFAVRPEGSVSTLKIQRTERGDSAVYLCASSLSGRIQETQYFGPGTRLLVL.

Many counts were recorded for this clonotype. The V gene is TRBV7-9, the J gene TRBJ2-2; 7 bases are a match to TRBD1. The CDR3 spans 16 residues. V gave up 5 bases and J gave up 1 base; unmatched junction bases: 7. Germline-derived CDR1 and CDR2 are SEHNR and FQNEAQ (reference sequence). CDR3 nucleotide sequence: TGTGCCAGCAGCATGCTCCGGACAGGGAACACCGGGGAGCTGTTTTTT. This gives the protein CASSMLRTGNTGELFF.

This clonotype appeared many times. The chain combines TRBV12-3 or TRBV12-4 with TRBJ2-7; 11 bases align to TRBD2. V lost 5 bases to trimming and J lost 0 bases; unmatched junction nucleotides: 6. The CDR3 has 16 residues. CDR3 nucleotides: TGTGCCAGCAGTCCGGGACTAGCGGCCAGCTCCTACGAGCAGTACTTC. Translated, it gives CASSPGLAASSYEQYF.

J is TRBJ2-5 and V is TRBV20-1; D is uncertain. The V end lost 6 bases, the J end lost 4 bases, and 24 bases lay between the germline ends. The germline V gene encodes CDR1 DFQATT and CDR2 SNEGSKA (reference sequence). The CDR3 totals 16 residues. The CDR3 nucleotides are TGCAGTGCCAAACGACTCGCCGGGCCGCCGCCAGAGACCCAGTACTTC. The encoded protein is CSAKRLAGPPPETQYF.

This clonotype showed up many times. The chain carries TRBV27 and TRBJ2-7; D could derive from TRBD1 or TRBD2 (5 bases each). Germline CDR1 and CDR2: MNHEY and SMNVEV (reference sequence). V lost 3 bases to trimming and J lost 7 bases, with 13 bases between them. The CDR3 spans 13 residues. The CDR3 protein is CASSFGGGMEQYF. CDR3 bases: TGTGCCAGCAGTTTTGGGGGTGGGATGGAGCAGTACTTC.

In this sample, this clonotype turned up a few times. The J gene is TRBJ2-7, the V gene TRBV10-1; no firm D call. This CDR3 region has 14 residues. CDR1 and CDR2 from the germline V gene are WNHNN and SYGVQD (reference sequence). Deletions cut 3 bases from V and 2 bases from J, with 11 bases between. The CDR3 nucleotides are TGCGCCAGCAGTGATTTAGGTAAAACCTACGAGCAGTACTTC. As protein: CASSDLGKTYEQYF.

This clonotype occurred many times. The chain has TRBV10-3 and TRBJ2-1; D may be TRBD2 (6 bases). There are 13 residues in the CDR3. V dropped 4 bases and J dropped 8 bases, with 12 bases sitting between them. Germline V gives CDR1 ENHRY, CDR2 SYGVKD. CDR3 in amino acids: CAISGDFLDEQFF. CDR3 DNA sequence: TGTGCCATCAGTGGGGACTTCTTGGATGAGCAGTTCTTC.

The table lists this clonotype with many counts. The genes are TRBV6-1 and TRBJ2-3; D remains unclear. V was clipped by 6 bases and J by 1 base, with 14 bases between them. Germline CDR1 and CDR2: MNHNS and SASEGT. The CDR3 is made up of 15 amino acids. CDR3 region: CASSLGSPGTDTQYF. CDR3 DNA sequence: TGTGCCAGCAGCCTCGGGTCTCCAGGCACAGATACGCAGTATTTT.

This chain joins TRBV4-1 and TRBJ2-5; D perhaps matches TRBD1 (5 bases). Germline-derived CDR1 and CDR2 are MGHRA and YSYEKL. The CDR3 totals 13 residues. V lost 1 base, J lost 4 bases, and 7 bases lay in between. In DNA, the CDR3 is TGCGCCAGCAGCCAAGGACAGACAGAGACCCAGTACTTC. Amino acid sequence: CASSQGQTETQYF.

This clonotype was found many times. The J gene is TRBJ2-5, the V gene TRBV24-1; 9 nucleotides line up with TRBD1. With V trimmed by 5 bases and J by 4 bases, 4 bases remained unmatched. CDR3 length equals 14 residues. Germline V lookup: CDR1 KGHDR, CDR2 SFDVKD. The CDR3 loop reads CATSATGGGETQYF. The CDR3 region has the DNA TGTGCCACCAGTGCCACAGGGGGCGGAGAGACCCAGTACTTC.